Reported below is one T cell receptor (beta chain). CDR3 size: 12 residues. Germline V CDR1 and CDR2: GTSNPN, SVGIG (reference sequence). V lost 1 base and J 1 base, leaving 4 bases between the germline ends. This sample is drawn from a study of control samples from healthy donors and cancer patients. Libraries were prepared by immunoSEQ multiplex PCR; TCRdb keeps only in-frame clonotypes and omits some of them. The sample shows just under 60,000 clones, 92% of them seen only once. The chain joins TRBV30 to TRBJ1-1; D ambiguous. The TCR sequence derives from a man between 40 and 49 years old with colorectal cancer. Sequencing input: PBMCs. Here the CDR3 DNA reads TGTGCCTGGAGTGCCCCGAACACTGAAGCTTTCTTT. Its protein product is CAWSAPNTEAFF.